This passage covers 10 T cell receptor beta chains from one sample sequenced in a study of blood T cell repertoires in COVID-19. The method was immunoSEQ multiplex PCR; TCRdb's version includes in-frame clones alone and lacks a portion of them. The data contain 250,000 to 300,000 clones, approximately 90% of them seen just once; the ten biggest clones take up 2% to 2.5%. The sequencing input was PBMCs or T cells enriched from blood (not recorded which). The receptors stem from a woman aged 55-70 years in a cohort exposed to, infected with or recovered from COVID-19 (not recorded which).

The chain uses TRBV19 and TRBJ1-5; 7 nucleotides align to TRBD1. Trimming cost V 3 bases and J 5 bases; bases outside gene matches: 7. The CDR3 is 15 amino acids. Germline V CDR1 and CDR2: LNHDA, SQIVND (reference sequence). The CDR3 spells CASSMAHDRDQPQHF. CDR3 coding DNA: TGTGCCAGTAGTATGGCCCATGACAGGGATCAGCCCCAGCATTTT.

The chain recombines TRBV7-9 with TRBJ2-1; D remains ambiguous. V lost 6 bases and J 0 bases, leaving 12 bases between the germline ends. The CDR3 has 15 residues. Germline V gene data show CDR1 as SEHNR and CDR2 as FQNEAQ (reference sequence). CDR3: CASRETSASYNEQFF. DNA for the CDR3: TGTGCCAGCAGAGAAACAAGTGCCTCCTACAATGAGCAGTTCTTC. Drawing the rest from reference TRBV7-9 and TRBJ2-1, the complete variable domain is DTGVSQNPRHKITKRGQNVTFRCDPISEHNRLYWYRQTLGQGPEFLTYFQNEAQLEKSRLLSDRFSAERPKGSFSTLEIQRTEQGDSAMYLCASRETSASYNEQFFGPGTRLTVL.

This clone was detected once. The genes are TRBV29-1 and TRBJ2-1; 10 nucleotides line up with TRBD2. The V gene's germline CDR1 is SQVTM and CDR2 ANQGSEA. CDR3 length equals 15 residues. Unmatched junction bases numbered 14, after V lost 5 bases and J lost 10 bases. CDR3 nucleotide sequence: TGCAGCGTTCACACGCCAGCTAGCGGGAGAGGCGAGCAGTTCTTC. This codes for CSVHTPASGRGEQFF.

The chain carries TRBV5-1 and TRBJ1-3, with D possibly TRBD1 on 5 matching bases. This CDR3 region has 14 residues. Deletions cut 3 bases from V and 8 bases from J, with 15 bases between. In germline, CDR1 is SGHRS, CDR2 YFSETQ. CDR3 coding DNA: TGCGCCAGCAGCTCGCCGACAGAAATAGACACCATATATTTT. It yields the protein CASSSPTEIDTIYF.

The chain has TRBV5-4 and TRBJ2-1; the match to TRBD1 covers 8 bases. With V trimmed by 4 bases and J by 3 bases, 6 bases remained unmatched. There are 15 residues in the CDR3. CDR1 and CDR2 from the germline V gene are SGHNT and YYREEE (reference sequence). This CDR3 is CASSPMDRDYNEQFF. The CDR3 nucleotides are TGTGCCAGCAGCCCCATGGACAGGGACTACAATGAGCAGTTCTTC.

This chain links TRBV27 with TRBJ2-1, with D possibly being TRBD2 (6 bases). Germline V gene data show CDR1 as MNHEY and CDR2 as SMNVEV (reference sequence). The V end was cut by 10 bases, the J end by 6 bases, with 16 bases between. This CDR3 is built from 13 residues. The CDR3 spells CAISRRGFNEQFF. As DNA, the CDR3 is TGTGCCATCTCTAGGCGGGGTTTCAATGAGCAGTTCTTC.

The rearrangement uses TRBV15 and TRBJ2-1, with a possible D match to TRBD1 (5 bases). The CDR3 is made up of 17 amino acids. V lost 1 base and J 4 bases, leaving 17 bases between the germline ends. Germline V gene lookup returns CDR1 LNHNV and CDR2 YYDKDF (reference sequence). CDR3 residues: CATSRALGRTSYNEQFF. For the CDR3, the DNA is TGTGCCACCAGCAGAGCCTTGGGGCGGACCTCGTACAATGAGCAGTTCTTC.

This chain links TRBV21-1 with TRBJ2-4; TRBD1 was called by the table and not checked on the DNA. TRBV21-1 is listed as a pseudogene. CDR3 length equals 10 residues. The CDR3 reads CARTGDVKYF. The CDR3 DNA follows: TGTGCCAGGACAGGGGATGTGAAGTACTTC.

The chain recombines TRBV6-5 with TRBJ1-2, with 11 bases that match TRBD1. Germline V lookup: CDR1 MNHEY, CDR2 SVGAGI. The CDR3 has 13 amino acids. V was clipped by 5 bases and J by 7 bases; unmatched bases: 3. CDR3 nucleotide sequence: TGTGCCAGCAGTCGGACAGGGGGCGGTGGCTACACCTTC. Translated, it gives CASSRTGGGGYTF.

Worth noting for this clone: At one end, the junction sequence differs from germline, possibly due to a read error. CDR3 nucleotide sequence: TGTGCTAGCAGCTCGGGACTTTACAATGAGCAGTTCTTC. Encoded protein: CASSSGLYNEQFF. The V gene is TRBV7-7, the J gene TRBJ2-1; tentative D call: TRBD2 (6 bases). In germline, CDR1 is SSHAT, CDR2 FNYEAQ (reference sequence). CDR3 length equals 13 residues.